Listed here is a single TCR beta chain. Its antigen remains unidentified. Profiling relied on immunoSEQ multiplex PCR, and the TCRdb table lists in-frame clones only, not all of them. Of 1.5 million to 2.5 million clones in the sample, about 94% were seen once. Naive CD8 cells, CD45RO-negative and positively selected for CCR7, excluded terminally differentiated effector memory CD45RA+ cells. The data are from a study of shared clonotypes between healthy human individuals. About the research overall: Three plates each covered CD4 naive and memory; CD8 naive two, CD8 memory one. Findings and limits, study-wide: Blood was the sole source, and tissue repertoires probably differ. Rarefaction curves obtained for sorted subsets showed sequencing incomplete despite large depth. The represented genetic and exposure-history diversity was limited by the small number of donors.

Trimming took off 1 base at V and 0 bases at J, with 7 bases between the two ends. Looked up from germline, CDR1 is LGHNA and CDR2 is YSLEER. There are 15 residues in the CDR3. The sample comprised naive CD8+ T cells sorted from blood. V gene TRBV4-3 combines with J gene TRBJ2-1; D call uncertain. The clonotype comes from a man in his late teens or twenties in good health. This CDR3 is CASSQGTDSYNEQFF. The CDR3 DNA sequence: TGCGCCAGCAGCCAAGGCACAGACTCCTACAATGAGCAGTTCTTC.